What follows describes a single T cell receptor beta chain. Its specificity is not known. These data come from a study of regulatory T cells in long-lasting Graves disease. Overall study results and limits: Analyses excluded thyroid tissue, covering peripheral blood alone.

The CDR3 consists of 13 residues. Germline CDR1 SGHAT, CDR2 FQNNGV. The V and J ends lost 1 base and 10 bases respectively, with 13 bases between them. Time point given: persistent/refractory GD, antithyroid drugs over 5 years with positive TRAb. Researchers made the TCR library from RNA that was extracted from PBMCs. Investigators prepared the TCR beta libraries by applying iRepertoire HTBI primers and Arm-PCR of CDR3 regions. From the multiplex PCR reads, TCRdb called clonotypes with MiXCR, one entry per CDR3 protein. The data hold under 450,000 distinct CDR3 sequences, with about 23% observed a single time.

The chain joins TRBV11-2 to TRBJ1-1; possibly TRBD1 for D (5 bases). Sequenced here: peripheral blood mononuclear cells (PBMCs), sampled when the disease was refractory, from a patient treated with antithyroid drugs. This clonotype was sampled from a woman aged 40 to 50 with Graves disease. CDR3 sequence reads: CASSLGFGASAFF. The CDR3 DNA sequence: TGTGCCAGCAGCTTAGGTTTCGGGGCATCAGCTTTCTTT. The full variable domain, its missing parts supplied by reference TRBV11-2 and TRBJ1-1, is EAGVAQSPRYKIIEKRQSVAFWCNPISGHATLYWYQQILGQGPKLLIQFQNNGVVDDSQLPKDRFSAERLKGVDSTLKIQPAKLEDSAVYLCASSLGFGASAFFGQGTRLTVV.